This passage covers 2 T cell receptor beta chains from one sample sequenced in a study of blood T cell repertoires in COVID-19. Sequenced by immunoSEQ multiplex PCR; TCRdb stores in-frame clones only, minus some. The sample has some 300,000 clones, about 89% seen once. Material for sequencing was PBMCs or T cells enriched from blood (not recorded which). The receptor source for this set is a middle-aged woman who had recovered from COVID-19.

The rearrangement links TRBV5-8 to TRBJ1-5, with D unclear. Per germline, CDR1 SGHTS and CDR2 YDEGEE. The CDR3 runs to 17 residues. Trimming shortened V by 1 base and J by 1 base, and 15 bases separated the two germline ends. The CDR3 sequence is CASSLLAVSLSNQPQHF. CDR3 in DNA: TGTGCCAGCAGCTTGTTGGCAGTCAGTTTAAGCAATCAGCCCCAGCATTTT.

The chain links TRBV30 to TRBJ1-5; weak D call: TRBD1 (6 bases). CDR1 is GTSNPN and CDR2 is SVGIG in the germline V gene (reference sequence). The CDR3 runs to 13 residues. The germline V and J ends were trimmed by 3 bases and 6 bases, with 12 bases remaining between them. In DNA form, the CDR3 reads TGTGCCTGGAGCGTTACAGGGCTTCAGCCCCAGCATTTT. Its protein is CAWSVTGLQPQHF.